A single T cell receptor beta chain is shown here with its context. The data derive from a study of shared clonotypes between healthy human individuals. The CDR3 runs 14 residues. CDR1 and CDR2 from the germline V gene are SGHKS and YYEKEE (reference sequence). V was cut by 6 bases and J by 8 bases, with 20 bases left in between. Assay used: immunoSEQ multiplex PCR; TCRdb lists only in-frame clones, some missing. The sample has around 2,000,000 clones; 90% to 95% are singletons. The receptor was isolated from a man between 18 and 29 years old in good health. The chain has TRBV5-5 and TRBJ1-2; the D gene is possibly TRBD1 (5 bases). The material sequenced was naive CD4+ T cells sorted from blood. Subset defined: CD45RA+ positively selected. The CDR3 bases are TGTGCCAGCACCCTCCCCGGGGCCGCGCAAGGCTACACCTTC. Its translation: CASTLPGAAQGYTF.